These T cell receptor beta chains were read from a single sample in a study of type 1 regulatory T cells. These receptors have no identified antigens. TCRdb reanalysed the reads using MiXCR and keeps one entry per CDR3 protein. The sample lists roughly 21,000 distinct CDR3 sequences; over 40% were seen once. The specimen sequenced was cultured T cells, either the whole culture or a sorted T cell fraction (not recorded which). The receptors shown here come from a human donor in good health. The CDR3 runs from the conserved cysteine through the conserved F or W. Fields, in order: CDR3 length, J gene, clone size, D gene, V gene, CDR3 protein, CDR3 DNA. The D gene is left open where the match is weak. Clone size is not always given. Where it is, it says once, few, many or a class for expanded clones.

>12|TRBJ1-1|once|.|TRBV12-3/TRBV12-4
CASRSGQGEAFF
TGTGCCAGCAGGTCGGGGCAGGGTGAAGCTTTCTTT
>18|TRBJ1-1|few|TRBD1|TRBV10-3
CAISDPDGTGFLGTEAFF
TGTGCCATCAGTGATCCGGACGGGACAGGGTTCTTAGGGACTGAAGCTTTCTTT
>16|TRBJ1-2|.|TRBD1|TRBV11-1
CASSLSGQAPNYGYTF
TGTGCCAGCAGCTTATCCGGACAGGCTCCGAACTATGGCTACACCTTC
>17|TRBJ1-2|.|TRBD1|TRBV19
CASIPRGTGGSAGGYTF
TGTGCCAGTATCCCCCGGGGGACAGGGGGCTCGGCGGGTGGCTACACCTTC
>15|TRBJ1-2|.|TRBD1|TRBV28
CASRYPGQGNYGYTF
TGTGCCAGCAGATACCCGGGACAGGGGAACTATGGCTACACCTTC
>14|TRBJ2-2|.|.|TRBV5-1
CASSLTGATGELFF
TGCGCCAGCAGCCTGACCGGGGCCACCGGGGAGCTGTTTTTT
>14|TRBJ2-7|many|TRBD1|TRBV12-3/TRBV12-4
CASSRQGGSYEQYF
TGTGCCAGCAGTCGACAGGGGGGCTCCTACGAGCAGTACTTC
>15|TRBJ1-1|once|.|TRBV6-6
CASGNPGIENTEAFF
TGTGCCAGCGGAAACCCCGGGATAGAGAACACTGAAGCTTTCTTT
>13|TRBJ2-5|many|.|TRBV20-1
CSATYRDGETQYF
TGCAGTGCTACCTACAGGGATGGAGAGACCCAGTACTTC
>15|TRBJ2-5|few|TRBD1|TRBV24-1
CATRGQGQYQETQYF
TGTGCCACCAGAGGACAGGGCCAGTACCAAGAGACCCAGTACTTC
>13|TRBJ2-1|.|.|TRBV12-3/TRBV12-4
CASSPRPGNEQFF
TGTGCCAGCAGCCCTAGGCCTGGGAATGAGCAGTTCTTC
>17|TRBJ2-2|.|TRBD2|TRBV7-9
CASSQGLLAGATGELFF
TGTGCCAGCAGCCAGGGGCTTCTAGCGGGGGCCACCGGGGAGCTGTTTTTT
>14|TRBJ1-1|.|.|TRBV6-5
CASSRNSQNTEAFF
TGTGCCAGCAGTCGAAATTCACAGAACACTGAAGCTTTCTTT